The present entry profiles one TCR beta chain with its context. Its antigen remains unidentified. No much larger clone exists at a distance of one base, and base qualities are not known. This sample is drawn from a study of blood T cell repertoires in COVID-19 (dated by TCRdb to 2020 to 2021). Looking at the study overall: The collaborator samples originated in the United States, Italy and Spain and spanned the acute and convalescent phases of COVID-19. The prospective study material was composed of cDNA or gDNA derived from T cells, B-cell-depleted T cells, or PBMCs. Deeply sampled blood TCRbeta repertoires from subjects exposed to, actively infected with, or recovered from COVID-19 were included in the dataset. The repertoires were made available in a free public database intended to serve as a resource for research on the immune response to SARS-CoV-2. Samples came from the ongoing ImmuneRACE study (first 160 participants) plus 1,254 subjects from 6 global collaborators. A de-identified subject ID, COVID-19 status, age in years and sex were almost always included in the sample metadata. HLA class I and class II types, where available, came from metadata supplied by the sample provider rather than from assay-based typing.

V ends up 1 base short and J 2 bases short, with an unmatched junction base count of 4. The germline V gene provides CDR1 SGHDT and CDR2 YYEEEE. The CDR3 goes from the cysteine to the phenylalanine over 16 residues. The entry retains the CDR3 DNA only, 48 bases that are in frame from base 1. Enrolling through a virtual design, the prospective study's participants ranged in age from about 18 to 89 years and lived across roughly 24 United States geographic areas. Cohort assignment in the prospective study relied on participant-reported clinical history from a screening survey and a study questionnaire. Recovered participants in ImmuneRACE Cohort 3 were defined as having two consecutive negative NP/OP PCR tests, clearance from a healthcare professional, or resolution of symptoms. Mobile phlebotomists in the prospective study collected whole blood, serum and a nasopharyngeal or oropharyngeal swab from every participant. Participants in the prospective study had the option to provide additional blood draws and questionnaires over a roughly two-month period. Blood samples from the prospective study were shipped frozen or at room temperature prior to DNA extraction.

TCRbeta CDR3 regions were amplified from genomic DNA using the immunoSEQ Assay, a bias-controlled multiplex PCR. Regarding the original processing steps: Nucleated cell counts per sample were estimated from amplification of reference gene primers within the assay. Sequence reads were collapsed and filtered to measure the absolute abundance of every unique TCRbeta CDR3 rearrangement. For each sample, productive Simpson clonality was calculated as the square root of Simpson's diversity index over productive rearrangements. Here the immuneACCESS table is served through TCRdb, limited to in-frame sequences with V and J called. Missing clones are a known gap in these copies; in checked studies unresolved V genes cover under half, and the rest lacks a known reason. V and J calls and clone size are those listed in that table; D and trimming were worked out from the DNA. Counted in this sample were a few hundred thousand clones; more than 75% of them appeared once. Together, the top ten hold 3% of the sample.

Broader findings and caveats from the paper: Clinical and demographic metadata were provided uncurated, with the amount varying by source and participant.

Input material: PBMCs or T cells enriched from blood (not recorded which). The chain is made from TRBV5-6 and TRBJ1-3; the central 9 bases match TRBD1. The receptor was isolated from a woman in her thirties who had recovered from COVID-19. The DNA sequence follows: TGTGCCAGCAGCTTGTGGACAGGGGACGCTGGAAACACCATATATTTT. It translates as CASSLWTGDAGNTIYF.